This T cell receptor beta chain emerged from a study of blood T cell repertoires in COVID-19. About the study: Donors in the United States, Italy and Spain gave samples during acute or convalescent COVID-19. From T cells, B-cell-depleted T cells, or PBMCs came the material, which was cDNA or gDNA.

The V segment lost 2 bases and the J segment 6 bases; nucleotides outside the gene matches: 3. This CDR3 has 13 amino acids. The germline gives CDR1 GTSNPN, CDR2 SVGIG (reference sequence). In the original analysis: Counts of nucleated cells, estimated from reference gene primer amplification, were obtained. The repertoire was sequenced with immunoSEQ multiplex PCR; TCRdb's copy has only in-frame clones and lacks some. V and J calls plus clone size are reproduced from that table; the DNA served to infer D and trimming. The sample shows roughly 110,000 clones, roughly 80% of them seen only once. This receptor was taken from a human donor in a cohort sampled during active COVID-19. The V gene is TRBV30, the J gene TRBJ2-1; 8 bases fit TRBD2. Sequencing was carried out using peripheral blood. In DNA form, the CDR3 reads TGTGCCTGGAGTACGGCGGGAGGCAATGAGCAGTTCTTC. It translates to CAWSTAGGNEQFF.